The source of this T cell receptor beta chain is a study of cytomegalovirus exposure and HLA in healthy donors. In the case of this clone: Its antigen is currently unknown.

The PCR contained 60 Vbeta and 13 Jbeta primers. Clones were read by immunoSEQ multiplex PCR, and TCRdb kept only the in-frame ones, dropping some. The sample shows 130,000 to 150,000 clones, and about 0.96% sits with its ten largest clones. The length of the CDR3 is 14 residues. The V gene end was trimmed by 3 bases and the J gene end by 6 bases; junction bases not matched to a gene: 6. Germline CDR1 SGHRS, CDR2 YFSETQ. Study results and limitations: Owing to their indistinguishability, certain V segments, notably TRBV6-2 and TRBV6-3, were excluded. Later analysis reportedly placed an Asian-associated ancestry cluster below the approximately 730-donor mean in N-insertions. The study recorded 160 or so TCR beta chains that were cytomegalovirus-associated.

This chain connects TRBV5-1 to TRBJ1-1; TRBD1 matches at 9 bases. The source material was PBMCs. The clonotype comes from a male donor in good health and CMV-seronegative. CDR3 coding DNA: TGCGCCAGCAGCTCGGACAGGGGAGGTTCTGAAGCTTTCTTT. Translating gives CASSSDRGGSEAFF. Supplemented by reference TRBV5-1 and TRBJ1-1, the full variable domain reads KAGVTQTPRYLIKTRGQQVTLSCSPISGHRSVSWYQQTPGQGLQFLFEYFSETQRNKGNFPGRFSGRQFSNSRSEMNVSTLELGDSALYLCASSSDRGGSEAFFGQGTRLTVV.